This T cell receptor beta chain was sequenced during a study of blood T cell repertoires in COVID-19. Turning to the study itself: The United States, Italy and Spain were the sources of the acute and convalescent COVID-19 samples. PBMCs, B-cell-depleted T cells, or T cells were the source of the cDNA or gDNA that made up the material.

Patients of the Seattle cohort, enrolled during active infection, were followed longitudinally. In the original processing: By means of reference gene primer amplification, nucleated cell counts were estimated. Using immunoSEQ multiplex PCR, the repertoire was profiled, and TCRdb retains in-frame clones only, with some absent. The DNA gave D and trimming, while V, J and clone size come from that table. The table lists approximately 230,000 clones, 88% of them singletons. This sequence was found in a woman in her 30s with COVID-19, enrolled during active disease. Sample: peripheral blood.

The CDR3 spells CASSHRDRNSPLHF. The CDR3 DNA sequence: TGTGCCAGCAGCCACCGGGACAGAAATTCACCCCTCCACTTT. The chain links TRBV3-1 (or the pseudogene TRBV3-2) to TRBJ1-6, with 7 bases that match TRBD1. CDR3 length: 14 residues. Trimming cost V 3 bases and J 7 bases; bases outside gene matches: 3. The V gene's germline CDR1 is LGHDT and CDR2 YNNKEL (reference sequence).